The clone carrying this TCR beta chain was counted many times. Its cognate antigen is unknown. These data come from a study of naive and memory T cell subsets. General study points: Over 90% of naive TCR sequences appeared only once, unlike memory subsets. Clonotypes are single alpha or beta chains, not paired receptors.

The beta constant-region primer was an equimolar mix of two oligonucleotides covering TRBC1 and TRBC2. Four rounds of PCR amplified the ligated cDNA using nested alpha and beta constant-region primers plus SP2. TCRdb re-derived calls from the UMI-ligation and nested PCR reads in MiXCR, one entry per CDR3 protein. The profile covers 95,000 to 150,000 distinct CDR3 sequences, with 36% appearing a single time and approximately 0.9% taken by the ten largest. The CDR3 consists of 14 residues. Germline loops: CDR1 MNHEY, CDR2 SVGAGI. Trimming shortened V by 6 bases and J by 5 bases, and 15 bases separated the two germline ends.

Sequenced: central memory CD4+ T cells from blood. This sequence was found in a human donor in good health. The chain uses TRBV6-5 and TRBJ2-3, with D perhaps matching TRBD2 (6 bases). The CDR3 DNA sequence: TGTGCCAGCAGCCCAACCAGGAGGGGAGATACGCAGTATTTT. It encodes CASSPTRRGDTQYF.